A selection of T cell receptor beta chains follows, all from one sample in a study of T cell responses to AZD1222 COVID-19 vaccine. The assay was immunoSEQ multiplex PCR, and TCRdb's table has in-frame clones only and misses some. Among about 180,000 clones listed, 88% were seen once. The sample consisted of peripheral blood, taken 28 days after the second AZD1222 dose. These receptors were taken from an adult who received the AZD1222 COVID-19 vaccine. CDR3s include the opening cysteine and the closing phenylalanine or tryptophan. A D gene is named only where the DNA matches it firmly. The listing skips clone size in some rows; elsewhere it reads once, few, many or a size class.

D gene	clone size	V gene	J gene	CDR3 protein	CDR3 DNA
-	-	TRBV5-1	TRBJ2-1	CASSFYSGSYNEQFF	TGCGCCAGCAGCTTTTATTCTGGGTCCTACAATGAGCAGTTCTTC
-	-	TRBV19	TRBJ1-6	CASSWGSELRSPLHF	TGTGCCAGTAGTTGGGGGTCCGAGCTACGTTCACCCCTCCACTTT
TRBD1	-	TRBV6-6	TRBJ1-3	CASSYQGAGDTIYF	TGTGCCAGCAGTTACCAGGGGGCGGGTGACACCATATATTTT
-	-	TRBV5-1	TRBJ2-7	CASSSSQGGYEQYF	TGCGCCAGCAGCTCGAGCCAGGGGGGCTACGAGCAGTACTTC
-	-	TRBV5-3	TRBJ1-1	CARSPPRVSVENTEAFF	TGTGCCAGAAGCCCCCCGAGGGTTTCGGTGGAGAACACTGAAGCTTTCTTT
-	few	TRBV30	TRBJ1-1	CAWSRGSRETEAFF	TGTGCCTGGAGTAGGGGCTCCCGGGAGACTGAAGCTTTCTTT
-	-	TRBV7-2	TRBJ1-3	CASSFGPGGGLSGNTIYF	TGTGCCAGCAGCTTCGGTCCGGGTGGGGGTCTTTCTGGAAACACCATATATTTT
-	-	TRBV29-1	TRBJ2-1	CIVSEWGNEQFF	TGCATCGTCAGCGAGTGGGGAAATGAGCAGTTCTTC
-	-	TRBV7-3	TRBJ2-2	CASSSDATGSGELFF	TGTGCCAGCAGCTCAGACGCAACCGGGTCGGGGGAGCTGTTTTTT
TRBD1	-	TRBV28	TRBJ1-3	CASSSGQISGNTIYF	TGTGCCAGCAGTTCGGGACAGATCTCTGGAAACACCATATATTTT
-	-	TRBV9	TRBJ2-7	CASSARGASQAEQYF	TGTGCCAGCAGCGCTCGGGGGGCATCCCAAGCCGAGCAGTACTTC
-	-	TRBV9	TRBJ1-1	CASSPPARGGSTEAFF	TGTGCCAGCAGCCCCCCCGCGCGGGGCGGATCCACTGAAGCTTTCTTT
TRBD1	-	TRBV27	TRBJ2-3	CASSLYGQGGLRQNTQYF	TGTGCCAGCAGTCTCTACGGACAGGGAGGTCTCCGGCAAAATACGCAGTATTTT
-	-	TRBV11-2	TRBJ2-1	CASLPGRGANEQFF	TGTGCCAGCCTGCCGGGACGGGGGGCCAATGAGCAGTTCTTC
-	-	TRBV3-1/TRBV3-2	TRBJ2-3	CASSHRQKGSTDTQYF	TGTGCCAGCAGCCACAGACAAAAAGGGAGCACAGATACGCAGTATTTT
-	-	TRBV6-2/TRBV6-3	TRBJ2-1	CASSLTVEQFF	TGTGCCAGCAGTCTGACGGTTGAGCAGTTCTTC
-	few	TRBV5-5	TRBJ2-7	CASTPQGRLSSYEQYF	TGTGCCAGCACCCCTCAGGGGCGGTTGAGCTCCTACGAGCAGTACTTC
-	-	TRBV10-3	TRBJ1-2	CAISESTLGSSYGYTF	TGTGCCATCAGTGAGTCGACTTTAGGGAGTTCGTATGGCTACACCTTC
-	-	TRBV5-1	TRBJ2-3	CASSLAAETDTQYF	TGCGCCAGCAGCTTGGCCGCGGAGACAGATACGCAGTATTTT
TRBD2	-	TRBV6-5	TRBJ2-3	CASRRTSGVYTQYF	TGTGCCAGCAGGCGGACTAGCGGGGTATATACGCAGTATTTT
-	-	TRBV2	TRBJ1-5	CASSEALGPRLFKHF	TGTGCCAGCAGTGAAGCGCTGGGCCCCCGCCTCTTTAAGCATTTT
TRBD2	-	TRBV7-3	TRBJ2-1	CASSMGARGGYNEQFF	TGTGCCAGCAGCATGGGTGCGCGGGGGGGCTATAATGAGCAGTTCTTC
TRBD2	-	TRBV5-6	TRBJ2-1	CASSLRRTSGYNEQFF	TGTGCCAGCAGTCTGCGCCGGACTAGCGGATACAATGAGCAGTTCTTC
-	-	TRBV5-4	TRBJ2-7	CASSKDSSYEQYF	TGTGCCAGCAGTAAGGACAGCTCCTACGAGCAGTACTTC
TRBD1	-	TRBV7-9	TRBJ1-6	CASSLGGAGTVYSPLHF	TGTGCCAGCAGCTTAGGGGGGGCCGGGACAGTATATTCACCCCTCCACTTT
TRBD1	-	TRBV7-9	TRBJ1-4	CASSLRRTGQEKLFF	TGTGCCAGCAGCTTAAGACGGACAGGGCAGGAAAAACTGTTTTTT
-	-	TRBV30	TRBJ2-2	CAWSSWAGNGELFF	TGTGCCTGGAGTTCCTGGGCAGGCAACGGGGAGCTGTTTTTT
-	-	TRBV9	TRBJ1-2	CASSVGQDYGYTF	TGTGCCAGCAGCGTAGGGCAGGACTATGGCTACACCTTC
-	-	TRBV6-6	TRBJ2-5	CASSYALQETQYF	TGTGCCAGCAGTTACGCCCTCCAAGAGACCCAGTACTTC
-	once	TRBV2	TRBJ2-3	CASSQLVAAQYF	TGTGCCAGCAGCCAACTAGTTGCAGCGCAGTATTTT
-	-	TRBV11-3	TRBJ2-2	CASSLGAWGTGELFF	TGTGCCAGCAGCTTAGGAGCTTGGGGCACCGGGGAGCTGTTTTTT
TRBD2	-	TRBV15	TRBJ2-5	CATSRVGLAEIQYF	TGTGCCACCAGCAGGGTGGGACTAGCGGAGATCCAGTACTTC
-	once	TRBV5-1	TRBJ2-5	CASRDTQETQYF	TGCGCCAGCCGGGACACTCAAGAGACCCAGTACTTC
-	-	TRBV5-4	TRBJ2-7	CASSLVADYEQYF	TGTGCCAGCAGCTTGGTAGCCGACTACGAGCAGTACTTC
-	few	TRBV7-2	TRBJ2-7	CASSPISTGALSYEQYF	TGTGCCAGCAGCCCAATATCGACAGGAGCCCTCTCCTACGAGCAGTACTTC
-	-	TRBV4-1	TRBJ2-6	CASSPVQGIGANVLTF	TGCGCCAGCAGCCCCGTACAGGGAATCGGGGCCAACGTCCTGACTTTC
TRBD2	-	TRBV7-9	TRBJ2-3	CASSSGTSGGSGDTQYF	TGTGCCAGCAGCTCCGGGACTAGCGGGGGCTCGGGAGATACGCAGTATTTT
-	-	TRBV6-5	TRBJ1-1	CASTLDNVNTEAFF	TGTGCCAGCACCTTGGACAATGTGAACACTGAAGCTTTCTTT
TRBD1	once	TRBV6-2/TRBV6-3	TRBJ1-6	CASSSGTGGNSPLHF	TGTGCCAGCAGTTCCGGGACAGGGGGAAATTCACCCCTCCACTTT
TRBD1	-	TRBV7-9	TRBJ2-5	CASSPRTGLQETQYF	TGTGCCAGCAGTCCCCGGACAGGGCTGCAAGAGACCCAGTACTTC
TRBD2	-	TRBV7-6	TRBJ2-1	CASSLMPSGDSYNEQFF	TGTGCCAGCAGCTTAATGCCTAGCGGGGACTCCTACAATGAGCAGTTCTTC
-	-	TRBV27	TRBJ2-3	CATSGTPLDTQYF	TGTGCCACCTCGGGGACCCCTCTGGATACGCAGTATTTT
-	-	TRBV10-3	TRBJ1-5	CAISAQGGQPQHF	TGTGCCATCAGTGCCCAGGGAGGACAGCCCCAGCATTTT
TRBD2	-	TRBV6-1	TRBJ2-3	CASSESTSGHTDTQYF	TGTGCCAGCAGTGAATCGACTAGCGGGCATACAGATACGCAGTATTTT
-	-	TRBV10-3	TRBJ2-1	CAIWKGQYNEQFF	TGTGCCATCTGGAAAGGACAGTACAATGAGCAGTTCTTC
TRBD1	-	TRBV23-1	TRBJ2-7	CASSQMGQYFYEQYF	TGCGCCAGCAGTCAAATGGGACAGTATTTCTACGAGCAGTACTTC
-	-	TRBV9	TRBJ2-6	CASSGVSGANVLTF	TGTGCCAGCAGCGGAGTGTCTGGGGCCAACGTCCTGACTTTC
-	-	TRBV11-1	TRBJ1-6	CASSRWTNSPLHF	TGTGCCAGCAGCCGATGGACCAATTCACCCCTCCACTTT
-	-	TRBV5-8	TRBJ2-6	CASSLVGPGANVLTF	TGTGCCAGCAGCTTGGTGGGTCCTGGGGCCAACGTCCTGACTTTC
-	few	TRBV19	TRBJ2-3	CASSTLRDRQADTQYF	TGTGCCAGTAGTACACTCCGGGACCGCCAAGCGGATACGCAGTATTTT
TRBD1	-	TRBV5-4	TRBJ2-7	CASSSGQAPHEQYF	TGTGCCAGCAGCTCTGGACAGGCACCACACGAGCAGTACTTC
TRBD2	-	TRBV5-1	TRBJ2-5	CASSSGLAGGRQETQYF	TGCGCCAGCAGCTCGGGACTAGCGGGGGGGAGGCAAGAGACCCAGTACTTC
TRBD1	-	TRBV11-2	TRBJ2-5	CASSPDRGETQYF	TGTGCCAGCAGCCCCGACAGGGGTGAGACCCAGTACTTC
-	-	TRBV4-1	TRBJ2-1	CASSQDRTRQADNEQFF	TGCGCCAGCAGCCAAGATAGAACGAGGCAGGCAGACAATGAGCAGTTCTTC
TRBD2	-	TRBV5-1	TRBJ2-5	CASSYYAGTSGPLQETQYF	TGCGCCAGCAGCTACTATGCCGGGACTAGCGGTCCCCTCCAAGAGACCCAGTACTTC
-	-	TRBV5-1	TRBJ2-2	CASSLDRAAGELFF	TGCGCCAGCAGCTTGGACAGGGCCGCCGGGGAGCTGTTTTTT
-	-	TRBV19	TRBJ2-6	CASSTGVRSGANVLTF	TGTGCCAGTAGTACGGGAGTCCGCTCTGGGGCCAACGTCCTGACTTTC
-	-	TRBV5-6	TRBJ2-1	CASSYHNEQFF	TGTGCCAGCAGTTATCACAATGAGCAGTTCTTC
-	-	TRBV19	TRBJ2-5	CASTKGVQETQYF	TGTGCCAGTACCAAAGGCGTCCAAGAGACCCAGTACTTC
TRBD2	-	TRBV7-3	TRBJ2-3	CASSSRTSGADTQYF	TGTGCCAGCAGCTCAAGGACTAGCGGGGCGGATACGCAGTATTTT